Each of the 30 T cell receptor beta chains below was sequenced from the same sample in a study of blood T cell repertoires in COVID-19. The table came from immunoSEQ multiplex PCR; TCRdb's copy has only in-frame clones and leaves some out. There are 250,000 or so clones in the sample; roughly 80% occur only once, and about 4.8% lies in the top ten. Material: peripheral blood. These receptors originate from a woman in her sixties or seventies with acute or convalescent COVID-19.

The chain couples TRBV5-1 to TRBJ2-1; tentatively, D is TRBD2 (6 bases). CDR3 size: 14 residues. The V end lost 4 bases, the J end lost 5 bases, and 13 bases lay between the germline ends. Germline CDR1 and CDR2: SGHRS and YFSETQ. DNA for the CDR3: TGCGCCAGCAGCACTGGGACTGGAAACAATGAGCAGTTCTTC. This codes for CASSTGTGNNEQFF.

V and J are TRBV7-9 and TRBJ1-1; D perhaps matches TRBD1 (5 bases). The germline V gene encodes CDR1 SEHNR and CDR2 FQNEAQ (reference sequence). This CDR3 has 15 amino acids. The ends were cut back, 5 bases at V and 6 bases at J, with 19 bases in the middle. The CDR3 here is CASSPPGGVTAEAFF. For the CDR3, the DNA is TGTGCCAGCAGCCCCCCCGGAGGGGTTACCGCTGAAGCTTTCTTT. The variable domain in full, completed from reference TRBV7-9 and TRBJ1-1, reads DTGVSQNPRHKITKRGQNVTFRCDPISEHNRLYWYRQTLGQGPEFLTYFQNEAQLEKSRLLSDRFSAERPKGSFSTLEIQRTEQGDSAMYLCASSPPGGVTAEAFFGQGTRLTVV.

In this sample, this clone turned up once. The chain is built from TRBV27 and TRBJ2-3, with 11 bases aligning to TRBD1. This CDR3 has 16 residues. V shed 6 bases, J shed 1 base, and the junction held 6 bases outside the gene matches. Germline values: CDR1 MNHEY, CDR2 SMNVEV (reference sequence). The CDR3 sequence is CASRRGQGAGTDTQYF. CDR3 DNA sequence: TGTGCCAGCAGACGTGGACAGGGGGCCGGCACAGATACGCAGTATTTT.

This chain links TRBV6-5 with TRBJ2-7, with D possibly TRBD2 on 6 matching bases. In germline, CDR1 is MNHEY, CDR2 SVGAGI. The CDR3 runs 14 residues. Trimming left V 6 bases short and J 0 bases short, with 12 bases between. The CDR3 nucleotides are TGTGCCAGCAGGGGACTGAGAAGCTCCTACGAGCAGTACTTC. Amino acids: CASRGLRSSYEQYF.

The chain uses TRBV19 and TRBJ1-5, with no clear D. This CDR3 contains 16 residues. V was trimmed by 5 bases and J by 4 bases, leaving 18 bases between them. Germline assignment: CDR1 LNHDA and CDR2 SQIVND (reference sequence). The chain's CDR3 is CASSPKTGMVNQPQHF. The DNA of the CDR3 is TGTGCCAGTAGTCCAAAGACGGGGATGGTTAATCAGCCCCAGCATTTT.

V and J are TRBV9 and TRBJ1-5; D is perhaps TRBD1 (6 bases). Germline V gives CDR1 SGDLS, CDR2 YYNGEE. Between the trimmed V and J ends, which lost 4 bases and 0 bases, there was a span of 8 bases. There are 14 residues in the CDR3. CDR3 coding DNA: TGTGCCAGCAGCCGGGACATTAGCAATCAGCCCCAGCATTTT. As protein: CASSRDISNQPQHF.

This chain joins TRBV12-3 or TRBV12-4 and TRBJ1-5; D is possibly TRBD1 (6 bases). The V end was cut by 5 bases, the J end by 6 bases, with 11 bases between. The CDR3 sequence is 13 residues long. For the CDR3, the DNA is TGTGCCAGCAGTCTTGGGGGCCTTCAGCCCCAGCATTTT. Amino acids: CASSLGGLQPQHF.

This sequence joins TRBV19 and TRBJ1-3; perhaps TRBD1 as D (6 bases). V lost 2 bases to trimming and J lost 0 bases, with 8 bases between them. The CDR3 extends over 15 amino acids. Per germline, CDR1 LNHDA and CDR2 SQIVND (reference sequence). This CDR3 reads CASSITDSSGNTIYF. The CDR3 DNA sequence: TGTGCCAGTAGTATAACGGACAGCTCTGGAAACACCATATATTTT.

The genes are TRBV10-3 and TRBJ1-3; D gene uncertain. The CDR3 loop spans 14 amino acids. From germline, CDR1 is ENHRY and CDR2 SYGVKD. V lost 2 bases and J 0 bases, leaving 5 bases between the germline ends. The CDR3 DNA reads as TGTGCCATCAGTGAGGGAGGCTCTGGAAACACCATATATTTT. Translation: CAISEGGSGNTIYF.

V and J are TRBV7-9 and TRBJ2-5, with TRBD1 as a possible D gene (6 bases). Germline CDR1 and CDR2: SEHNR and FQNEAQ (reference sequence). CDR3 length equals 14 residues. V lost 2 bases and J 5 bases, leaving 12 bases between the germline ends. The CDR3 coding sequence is TGTGCCAGCAGCTTATGGTCAGGGGACGAGACCCAGTACTTC. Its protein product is CASSLWSGDETQYF.

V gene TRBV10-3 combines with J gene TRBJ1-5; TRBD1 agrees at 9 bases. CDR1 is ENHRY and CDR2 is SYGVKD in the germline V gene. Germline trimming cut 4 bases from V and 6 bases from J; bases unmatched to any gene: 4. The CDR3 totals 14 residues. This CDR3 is CAISGQGGIQPQHF. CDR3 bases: TGTGCCATCAGTGGACAGGGGGGGATTCAGCCCCAGCATTTT.

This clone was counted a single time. CDR3 residues: CASSSDRVNSPLHF. As DNA, the CDR3 is TGCGCCAGCAGCTCGGACAGGGTTAATTCACCCCTCCACTTT. V and J are TRBV5-1 and TRBJ1-6, with TRBD1 matching over 8 bases. V lost 3 bases and J lost 6; bases outside the gene matches: 2. CDR1 is SGHRS and CDR2 is YFSETQ in the germline V gene. The CDR3 consists of 14 residues.

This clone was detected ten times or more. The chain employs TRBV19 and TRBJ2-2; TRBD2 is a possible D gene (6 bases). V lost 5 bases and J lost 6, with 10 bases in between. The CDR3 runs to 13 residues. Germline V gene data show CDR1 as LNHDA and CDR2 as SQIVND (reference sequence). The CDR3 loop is CASSSTSPGELFF. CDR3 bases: TGTGCCAGTAGTTCAACTAGCCCCGGGGAGCTGTTTTTT.

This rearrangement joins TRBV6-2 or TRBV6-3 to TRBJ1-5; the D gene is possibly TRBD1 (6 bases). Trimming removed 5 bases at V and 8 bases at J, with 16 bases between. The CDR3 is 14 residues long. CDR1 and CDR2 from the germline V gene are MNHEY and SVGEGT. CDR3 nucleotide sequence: TGTGCCAGCAGTACCACAGGGTCGTTTGAGCCCCAGCATTTT. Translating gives CASSTTGSFEPQHF.

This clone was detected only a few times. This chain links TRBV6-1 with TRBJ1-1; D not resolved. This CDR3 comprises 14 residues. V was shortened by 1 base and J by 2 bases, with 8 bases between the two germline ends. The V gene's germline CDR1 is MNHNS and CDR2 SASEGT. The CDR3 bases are TGTGCCAGCAGTGAAGTCGGCGGTAACACTGAAGCTTTCTTT. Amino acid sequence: CASSEVGGNTEAFF.

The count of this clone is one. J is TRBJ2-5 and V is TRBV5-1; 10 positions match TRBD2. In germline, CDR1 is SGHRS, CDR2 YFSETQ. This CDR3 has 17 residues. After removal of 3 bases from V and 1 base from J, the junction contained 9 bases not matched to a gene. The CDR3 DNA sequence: TGCGCCAGCAGCTCCGGGACTAGCGTCGGGGCCCAAGAGACCCAGTACTTC. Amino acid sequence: CASSSGTSVGAQETQYF. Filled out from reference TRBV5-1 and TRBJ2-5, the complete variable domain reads KAGVTQTPRYLIKTRGQQVTLSCSPISGHRSVSWYQQTPGQGLQFLFEYFSETQRNKGNFPGRFSGRQFSNSRSEMNVSTLELGDSALYLCASSSGTSVGAQETQYFGPGTRLLVL.

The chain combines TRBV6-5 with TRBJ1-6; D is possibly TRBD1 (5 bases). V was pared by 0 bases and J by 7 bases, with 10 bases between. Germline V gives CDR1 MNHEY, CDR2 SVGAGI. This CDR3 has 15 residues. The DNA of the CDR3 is TGTGCCAGCAGTTACTCGAATAGGGGAAATTCACCCCTCCACTTT. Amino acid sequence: CASSYSNRGNSPLHF.

The CDR3 loop is CASSQDGHSSGGTDTQYF. The CDR3 DNA sequence: TGTGCCAGCAGCCAAGATGGTCACTCTAGCGGGGGCACAGATACGCAGTATTTT. This chain connects TRBV3-1 (or the pseudogene TRBV3-2) to TRBJ2-3; 9 nucleotides agree with TRBD2. The trim removed 0 bases at V and 1 base at J, leaving 8 bases unmatched. Germline CDR1 LGHDT, CDR2 YNNKEL (reference sequence). This CDR3 region has 18 residues.

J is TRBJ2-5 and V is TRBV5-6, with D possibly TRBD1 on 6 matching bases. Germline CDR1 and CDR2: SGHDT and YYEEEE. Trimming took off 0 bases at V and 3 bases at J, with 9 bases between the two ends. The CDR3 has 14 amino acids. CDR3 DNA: TGTGCCAGCAGCTTGGCACAGGGAAAAGAGACCCAGTACTTC. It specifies CASSLAQGKETQYF.

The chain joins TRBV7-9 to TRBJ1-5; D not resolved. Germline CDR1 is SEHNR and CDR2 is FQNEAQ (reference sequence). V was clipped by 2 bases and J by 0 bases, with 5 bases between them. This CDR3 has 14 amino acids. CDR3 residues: CASSLSISNQPQHF. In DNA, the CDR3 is TGTGCCAGCAGCTTATCTATTAGCAATCAGCCCCAGCATTTT.

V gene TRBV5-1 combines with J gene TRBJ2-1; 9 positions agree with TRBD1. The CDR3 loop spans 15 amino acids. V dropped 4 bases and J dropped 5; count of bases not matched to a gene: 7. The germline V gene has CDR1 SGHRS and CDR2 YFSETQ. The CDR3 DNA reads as TGCGCCAGCAGCCATCCGGGACAGGGAGACAATGAGCAGTTCTTC. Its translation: CASSHPGQGDNEQFF.

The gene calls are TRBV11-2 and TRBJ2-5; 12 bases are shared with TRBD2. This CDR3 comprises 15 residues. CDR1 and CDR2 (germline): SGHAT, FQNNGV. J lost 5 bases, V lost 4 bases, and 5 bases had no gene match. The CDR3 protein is CASSSLAGGRETQYF. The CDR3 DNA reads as TGTGCCAGCAGCTCCCTAGCGGGGGGGCGTGAGACCCAGTACTTC.

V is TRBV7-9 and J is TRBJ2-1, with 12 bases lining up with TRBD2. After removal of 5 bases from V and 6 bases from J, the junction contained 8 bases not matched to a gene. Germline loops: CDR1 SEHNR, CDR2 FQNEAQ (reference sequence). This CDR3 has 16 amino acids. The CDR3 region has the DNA TGTGCCAGCAGCCCCCCCCTAGCGGGGGGGCCCAATGAGCAGTTCTTC. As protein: CASSPPLAGGPNEQFF.

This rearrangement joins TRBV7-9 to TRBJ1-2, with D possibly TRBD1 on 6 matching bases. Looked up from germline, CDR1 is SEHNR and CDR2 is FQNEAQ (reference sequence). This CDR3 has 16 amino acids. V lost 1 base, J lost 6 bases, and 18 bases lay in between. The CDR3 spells CASSLGAGAPLHGYTF. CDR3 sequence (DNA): TGTGCCAGCAGCTTAGGGGCGGGGGCCCCCCTACATGGCTACACCTTC.

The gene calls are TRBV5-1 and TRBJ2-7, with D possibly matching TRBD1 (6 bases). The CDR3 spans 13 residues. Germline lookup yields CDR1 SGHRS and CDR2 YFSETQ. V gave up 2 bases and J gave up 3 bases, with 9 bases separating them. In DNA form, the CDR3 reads TGCGCCAGCAGCTTTACAGGGATCTACGAGCAGTACTTC. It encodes CASSFTGIYEQYF.

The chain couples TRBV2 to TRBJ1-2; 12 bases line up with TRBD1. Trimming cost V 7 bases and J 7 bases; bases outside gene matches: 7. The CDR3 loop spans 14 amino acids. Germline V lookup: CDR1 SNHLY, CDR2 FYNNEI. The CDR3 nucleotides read TGTGCCAGCACTGACCAGGGACAGGGGGCTGGCTACACCTTC. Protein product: CASTDQGQGAGYTF.

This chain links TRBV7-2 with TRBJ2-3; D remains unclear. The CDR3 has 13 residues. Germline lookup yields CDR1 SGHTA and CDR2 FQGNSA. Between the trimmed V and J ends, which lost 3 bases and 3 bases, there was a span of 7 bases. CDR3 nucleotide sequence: TGTGCCAGCAGCTTTGTACAGACAGATACGCAGTATTTT. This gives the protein CASSFVQTDTQYF.

Here the CDR3 reads CASSQDMTSGVYEQYF. The CDR3 DNA sequence: TGCGCCAGCAGCCAAGATATGACTAGCGGGGTTTACGAGCAGTACTTC. J is TRBJ2-7 and V is TRBV4-3; 11 bases match TRBD2. J gave up 4 bases and V 0 bases, and 5 bases lay outside the gene matches. The CDR3 has 16 residues. The germline gives CDR1 LGHNA, CDR2 YSLEER.

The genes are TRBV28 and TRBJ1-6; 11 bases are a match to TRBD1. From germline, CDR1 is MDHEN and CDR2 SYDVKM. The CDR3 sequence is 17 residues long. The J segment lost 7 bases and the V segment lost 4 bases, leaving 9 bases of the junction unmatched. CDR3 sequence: CASSSLPGQGGNSPLHF. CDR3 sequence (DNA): TGTGCCAGCAGTTCACTGCCGGGACAGGGGGGGAATTCACCCCTCCACTTT. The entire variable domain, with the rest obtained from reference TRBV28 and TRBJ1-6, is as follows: DVKVTQSSRYLVKRTGEKVFLECVQDMDHENMFWYRQDPGLGLRLIYFSYDVKMKEKGDIPEGYSVSREKKERFSLILESASTNQTSMYLCASSSLPGQGGNSPLHFGNGTRLTVT.

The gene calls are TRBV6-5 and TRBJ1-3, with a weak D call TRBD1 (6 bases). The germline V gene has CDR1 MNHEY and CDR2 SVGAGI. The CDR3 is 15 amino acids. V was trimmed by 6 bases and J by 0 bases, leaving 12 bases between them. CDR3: CASSDGQISGNTIYF. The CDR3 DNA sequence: TGTGCCAGCAGCGACGGACAGATCTCTGGAAACACCATATATTTT.